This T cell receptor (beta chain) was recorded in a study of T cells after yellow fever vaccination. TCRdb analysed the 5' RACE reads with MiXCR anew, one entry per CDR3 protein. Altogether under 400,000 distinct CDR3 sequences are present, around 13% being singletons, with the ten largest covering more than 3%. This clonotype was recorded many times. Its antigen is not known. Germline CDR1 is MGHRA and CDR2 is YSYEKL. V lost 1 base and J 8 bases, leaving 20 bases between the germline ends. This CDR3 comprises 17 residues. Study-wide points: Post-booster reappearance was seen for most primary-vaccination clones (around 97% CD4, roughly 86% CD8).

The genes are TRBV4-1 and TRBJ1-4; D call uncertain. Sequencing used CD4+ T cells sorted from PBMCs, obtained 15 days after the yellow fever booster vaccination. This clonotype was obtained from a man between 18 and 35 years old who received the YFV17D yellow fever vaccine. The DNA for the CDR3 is TGCGCCAGCAGCCAAGTCGGAGTATCCCCCTCCGGGGAAAAACTGTTTTTT. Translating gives CASSQVGVSPSGEKLFF.